The count of the clone carrying this TCR beta chain is one. Looked up from germline, CDR1 is MRHNA and CDR2 is SNTAGT. The length of the CDR3 is 18 residues. Trimming pared 0 bases from V and 0 bases from J, leaving 15 bases between. These data come from a study of blood T cell repertoires in COVID-19. Looking at the study overall: Samples taken during acute and convalescent COVID-19 were collected in the United States, Italy and Spain. PBMCs, B-cell-depleted T cells, or T cells provided the cDNA or gDNA that made up the material.

In the authors' workflow: It was from reference gene primer amplification that nucleated cell counts were estimated. Repertoires were generated with immunoSEQ multiplex PCR, while TCRdb's copy carries only in-frame clones and drops some. The V and J calls and clone size come from that table; D and trimming were worked out from the DNA. The profile covers about 48,000 clones, with around 80% appearing a single time and around 5.2% taken by the ten largest. The chain couples TRBV6-4 to TRBJ2-1, with unresolved D. The sequenced sample consisted of peripheral blood. This sequence was found in a human donor in a cohort sampled during active COVID-19. CDR3 coding DNA: TGTGCCAGCAGTGACTCGAAACGGCGGCGGAGCTCCTACAATGAGCAGTTCTTC. The encoded protein is CASSDSKRRRSSYNEQFF.